This T cell receptor (beta chain) was profiled in a study of early T cells in non-severe SARS-CoV-2 infection. Study summary: Sequenced bulk RNA came from whole blood that was unsorted, and chains were unpaired. Whole-study results and caveats: The VDJdb matching leaned toward anti-spike CD8 responses and overlooked private and CD4 specificities.

With V trimmed by 1 base and J by 4 bases, 6 bases remained unmatched. Looked up from germline, CDR1 is LGHNA and CDR2 is YNFKEQ. CDR3 length: 17 residues. This clonotype was seen many times. The antigen remains undetermined. Separate cDNA molecules each had unique molecular identifiers attached to them. TCRdb itself ran the 5' RACE reads through MiXCR, one entry per CDR3 protein. Among under 50,000 distinct CDR3 sequences, approximately 4.1% were seen once, and the ten largest hold roughly 6%. This TCR was sampled from an adult who was a healthcare worker with PCR-confirmed SARS-CoV-2 infection or an uninfected control (not recorded which). The rearrangement joins TRBV4-2 to TRBJ2-1, with 11 bases matching TRBD2. The sequencing input was whole blood. The chain's CDR3 is CASSQVAGGPGYNEQFF. The CDR3 DNA reads TGTGCCAGCAGCCAAGTAGCGGGGGGGCCTGGATACAATGAGCAGTTCTTC.